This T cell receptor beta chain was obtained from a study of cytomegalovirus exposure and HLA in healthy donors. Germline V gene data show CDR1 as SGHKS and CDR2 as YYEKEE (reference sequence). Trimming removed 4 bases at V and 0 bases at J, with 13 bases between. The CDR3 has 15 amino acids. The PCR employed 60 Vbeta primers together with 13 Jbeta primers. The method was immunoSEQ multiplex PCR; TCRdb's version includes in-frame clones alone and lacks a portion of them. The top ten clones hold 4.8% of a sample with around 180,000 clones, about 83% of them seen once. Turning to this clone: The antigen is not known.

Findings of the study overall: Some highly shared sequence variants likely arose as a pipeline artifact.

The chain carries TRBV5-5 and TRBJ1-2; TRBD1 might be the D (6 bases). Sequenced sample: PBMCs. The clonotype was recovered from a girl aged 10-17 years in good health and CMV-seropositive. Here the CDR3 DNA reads TGTGCCAGCAGCCCGAGGGACACCACTAACTATGGCTACACCTTC. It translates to CASSPRDTTNYGYTF.